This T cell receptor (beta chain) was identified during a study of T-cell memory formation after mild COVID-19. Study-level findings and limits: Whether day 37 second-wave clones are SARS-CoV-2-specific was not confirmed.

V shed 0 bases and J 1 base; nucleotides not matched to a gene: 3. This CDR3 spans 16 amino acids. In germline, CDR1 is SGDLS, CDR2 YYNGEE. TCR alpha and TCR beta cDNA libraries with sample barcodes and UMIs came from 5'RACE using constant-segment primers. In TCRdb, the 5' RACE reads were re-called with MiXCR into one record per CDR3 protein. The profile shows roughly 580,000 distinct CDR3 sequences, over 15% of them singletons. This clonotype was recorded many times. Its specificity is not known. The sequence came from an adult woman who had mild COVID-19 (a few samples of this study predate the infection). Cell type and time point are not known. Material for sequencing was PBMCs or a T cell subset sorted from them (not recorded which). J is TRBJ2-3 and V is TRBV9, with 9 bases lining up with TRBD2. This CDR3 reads CASSVGGGRGTDTQYF. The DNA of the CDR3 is TGTGCCAGCAGCGTAGGAGGCGGGAGGGGCACAGATACGCAGTATTTT.